This is a list of T cell receptor beta chains from one sample in a study of cytomegalovirus exposure and HLA in healthy donors. Sequencing was performed with immunoSEQ multiplex PCR; in TCRdb, only in-frame clones are kept and a portion is missing. The top ten clones hold approximately 2.1% of a sample with 150,000 to 200,000 clones, around three quarters of them seen once. The sample was PBMCs. These receptors all come from a woman in her 30s in good health and CMV-seropositive. Both conserved end residues are part of each CDR3. A D gene is named only where the DNA matches it firmly. The listing skips clone size in some rows; elsewhere it reads once, few, many or a size class.

V gene,clone size,D gene,J gene,CDR3 protein
TRBV14,few,TRBD1,TRBJ1-4,CASSPGRGQGSWEKLFF
TRBV18,few,TRBD1,TRBJ1-4,CASSGTVTEKLFF
TRBV7-9,NA,TRBD2,TRBJ2-3,CASSEGLAGGTDTQYF
TRBV11-2,NA,NA,TRBJ1-4,CASTKRGTPTNEKLFF
TRBV10-2,NA,TRBD2,TRBJ2-1,CASREAGGSYNEQFF
TRBV2,NA,TRBD2,TRBJ2-1,CASRGTSGGPSPQFF
TRBV10-3,NA,NA,TRBJ1-1,CATSVGGTLDTEAFF
TRBV30,NA,NA,TRBJ1-2,CAWGGGLWGYTF
TRBV15,few,NA,TRBJ1-2,CATSRDSGDGYTF
TRBV18,NA,NA,TRBJ1-1,CASSPRGLLNTEAFF
TRBV7-9,NA,NA,TRBJ1-3,CASSSSQAIYF
TRBV15,NA,NA,TRBJ1-5,CATSQSGGAPQKHF
TRBV19,NA,NA,TRBJ1-1,CASSIGTFMNTEAFF
TRBV12-5,NA,NA,TRBJ1-4,CASGGNPPGANEKLFF
TRBV7-2,few,TRBD2,TRBJ2-3,CASSLALAGGTDTQYF
TRBV28,NA,NA,TRBJ1-3,CASTAGGNTIYF
TRBV28,NA,NA,TRBJ1-2,CASSLREGGYTF
TRBV18,NA,TRBD1,TRBJ1-1,CASSETGVSYGTEAFF
TRBV7-9,once,NA,TRBJ2-5,CASSSRKNIIGETQYF
TRBV5-1,NA,NA,TRBJ2-1,CASSLGLGAVSYNEQFF
TRBV6-5,NA,TRBD2,TRBJ2-7,CASSRAGGVDEQYF
TRBV7-9,NA,TRBD1,TRBJ2-2,CASSLGQGDGELFF
TRBV27,NA,NA,TRBJ1-5,CASSLLAGRMHF
TRBV6-5,NA,NA,TRBJ1-2,CASRRTATYGYTF
TRBV9,NA,NA,TRBJ1-5,CASSAGYGNQPQHF
TRBV28,NA,TRBD1,TRBJ1-5,CASRLDRGNQPQHF
TRBV13,NA,NA,TRBJ2-7,CASSLDSRRGYEQYF
TRBV5-1,NA,NA,TRBJ2-7,CASTSVPSHEQYF
TRBV25-1,NA,TRBD1,TRBJ1-2,CASSVSGGGGYTF
TRBV19,few,NA,TRBJ1-1,CASSIRGLNTEAFF
TRBV7-9,NA,NA,TRBJ1-1,CASSRPRGGPREGTEAFF
TRBV5-4,NA,TRBD2,TRBJ2-3,CASSPGGTSGRGDTQYF
TRBV28,NA,TRBD1,TRBJ1-1,CASSSEGGTGDTEAFF
TRBV2,NA,NA,TRBJ1-6,CASSEVRSPLHF
TRBV5-1,NA,NA,TRBJ2-5,CASSLGQTQETQYF
TRBV13,NA,NA,TRBJ2-5,CASSLLPAGQGGETQYF
TRBV7-2,NA,NA,TRBJ1-6,CASSSDISYNSPLHF
TRBV30,NA,NA,TRBJ1-4,CASTMGGEKLFF
TRBV21-1,NA,NA,TRBJ1-1,CASSISQLSEAFF
TRBV27,once,TRBD1,TRBJ2-7,CASSLSIAGTGPYEQYF
TRBV6-5,NA,TRBD1,TRBJ1-4,CASSYDRGGNEKLFF
TRBV2,NA,TRBD1,TRBJ1-2,CASGGDRGVDYGYTF
TRBV5-6,NA,NA,TRBJ1-4,CASSLWARQGGEKLFF
TRBV14,NA,NA,TRBJ1-4,CASSQGSREHRGKLFF
TRBV30,NA,NA,TRBJ1-6,CAWSVGPGHDNSPLHF
TRBV4-1,NA,NA,TRBJ2-3,CASSPLAVRGDTQYF
TRBV9,NA,NA,TRBJ2-7,CASSVVKVVAPEVYF
TRBV29-1,NA,TRBD1,TRBJ2-7,CSVGWQGVYEQYF
TRBV9,NA,TRBD1,TRBJ1-1,CASSASDRITNTEAFF
TRBV12-2,NA,NA,TRBJ2-1,CASRLGPDQGPSGGNNEQFF
TRBV5-5,NA,NA,TRBJ1-2,CASSNDIQPYYGYTF
TRBV7-2,few,NA,TRBJ1-2,CASSLSGMASYGYTF
TRBV7-9,NA,TRBD1,TRBJ1-2,CASSLVTGAGYTF
TRBV7-9,NA,TRBD2,TRBJ2-3,CASSQPGLAGLTDTQYF
TRBV5-6,once,TRBD1,TRBJ2-7,CASTRDRAYEQYF
TRBV4-3,NA,NA,TRBJ1-4,CASSQDGRGEKLFF
TRBV5-6,NA,NA,TRBJ2-5,CASSSTAGTQYF